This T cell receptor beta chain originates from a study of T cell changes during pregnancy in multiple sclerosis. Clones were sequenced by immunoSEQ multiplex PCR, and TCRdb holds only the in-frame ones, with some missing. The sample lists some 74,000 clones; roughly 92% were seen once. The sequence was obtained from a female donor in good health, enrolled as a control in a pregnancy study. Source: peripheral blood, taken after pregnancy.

CDR3 DNA: TGTGCCAGCATTCCCGGGACTAGGACCTACGAGCAGTACTTC. It specifies CASIPGTRTYEQYF. This rearrangement joins TRBV2 to TRBJ2-7, with 8 bases that match TRBD2. Losses at the gene ends were 7 bases for V and 2 bases for J; bases not matched to a gene: 7. CDR3 size: 14 residues. Germline loops: CDR1 SNHLY, CDR2 FYNNEI.